This T cell receptor (beta chain) was obtained from a study of Ad26.COV2.S vaccination and SARS-CoV-2 variants. The overall study: Once, or twice with 56 days between doses, Ad26.COV2.S was given intramuscularly.

Clones were sequenced by immunoSEQ multiplex PCR, and TCRdb holds only the in-frame ones, with some missing. Among some 640,000 clones listed, 70% to 90% were seen once. Indicated treatment: about 20 received Ad26.COV2.S at low or high dose, single or two shots; about 5 received placebo; per-sample allocation not given. Sampling took place 63 days after the first vaccine or placebo injection. An adult aged 18-55 years in Boston served as the donor. With 5 bases clipped from V and 4 bases from J, the junction kept 7 bases outside the gene matches. The CDR3 is 14 residues long. Per the germline V gene, CDR1 is MNHNY and CDR2 is SVGAGI (reference sequence).

The TCR originated in a person aged 18-65 years who received the Ad26.COV2.S COVID-19 vaccine or a placebo. Sequenced here: peripheral blood, sampled in a trial of Ad26.COV2.S vaccine versus placebo. This sequence joins TRBV6-6 and TRBJ2-7; 8 bases are shared with TRBD2. Written as DNA, the CDR3 is TGTGCCAGCAGTAAGACGGGGGGGCAGTACGAGCAGTACTTC. Translated: CASSKTGGQYEQYF.